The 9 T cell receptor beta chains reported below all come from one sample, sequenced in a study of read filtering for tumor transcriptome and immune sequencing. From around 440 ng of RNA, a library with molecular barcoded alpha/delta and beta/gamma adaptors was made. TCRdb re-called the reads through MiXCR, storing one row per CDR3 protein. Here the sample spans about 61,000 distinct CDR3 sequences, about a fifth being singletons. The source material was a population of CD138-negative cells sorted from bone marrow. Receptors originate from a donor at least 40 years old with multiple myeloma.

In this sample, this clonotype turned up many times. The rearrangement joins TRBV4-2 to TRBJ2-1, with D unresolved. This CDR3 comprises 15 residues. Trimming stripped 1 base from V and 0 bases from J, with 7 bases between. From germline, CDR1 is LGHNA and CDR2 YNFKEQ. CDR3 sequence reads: CASSQASSSYNEQFF. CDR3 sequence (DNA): TGTGCCAGCAGCCAAGCATCAAGCTCCTACAATGAGCAGTTCTTC.

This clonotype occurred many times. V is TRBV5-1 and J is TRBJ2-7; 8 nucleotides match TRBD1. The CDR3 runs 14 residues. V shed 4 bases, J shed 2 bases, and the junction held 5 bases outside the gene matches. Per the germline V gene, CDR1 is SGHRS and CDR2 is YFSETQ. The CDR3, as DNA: TGCGCCAGCAGCCGACAGGGGAGGCCCTACGAGCAGTACTTC. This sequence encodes CASSRQGRPYEQYF.

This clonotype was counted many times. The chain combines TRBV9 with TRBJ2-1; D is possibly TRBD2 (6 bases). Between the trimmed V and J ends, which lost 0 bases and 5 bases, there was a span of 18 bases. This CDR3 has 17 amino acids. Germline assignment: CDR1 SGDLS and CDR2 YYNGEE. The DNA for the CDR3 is TGTGCCAGCAGCGTAGCGGGAGTGGTAGGTGTGCACAATGAGCAGTTCTTC. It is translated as CASSVAGVVGVHNEQFF.

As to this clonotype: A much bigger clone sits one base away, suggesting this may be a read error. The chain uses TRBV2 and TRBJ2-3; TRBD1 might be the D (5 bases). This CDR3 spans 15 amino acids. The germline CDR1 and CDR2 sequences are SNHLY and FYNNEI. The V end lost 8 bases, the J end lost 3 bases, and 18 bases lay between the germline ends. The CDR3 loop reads CASGRDSWGTDTQYF. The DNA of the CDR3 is TGTGCCAGCGGCCGCGACAGCTGGGGAACAGATACGCAGTATTTT.

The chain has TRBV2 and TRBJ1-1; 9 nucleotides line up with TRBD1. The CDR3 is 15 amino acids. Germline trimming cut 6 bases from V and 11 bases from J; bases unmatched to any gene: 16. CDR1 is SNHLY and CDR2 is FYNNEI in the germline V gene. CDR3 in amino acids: CASSLPEQGANNAFF. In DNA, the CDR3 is TGTGCCAGCAGCTTACCGGAACAGGGGGCGAACAACGCTTTCTTT.

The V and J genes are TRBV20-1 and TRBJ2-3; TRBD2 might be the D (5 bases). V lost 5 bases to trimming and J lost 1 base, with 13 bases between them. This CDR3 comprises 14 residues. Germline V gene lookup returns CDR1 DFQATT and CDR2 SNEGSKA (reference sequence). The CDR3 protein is CSAPPAGRTDTQYF. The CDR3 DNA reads TGCAGTGCTCCTCCTGCGGGCCGCACAGATACGCAGTATTTT.

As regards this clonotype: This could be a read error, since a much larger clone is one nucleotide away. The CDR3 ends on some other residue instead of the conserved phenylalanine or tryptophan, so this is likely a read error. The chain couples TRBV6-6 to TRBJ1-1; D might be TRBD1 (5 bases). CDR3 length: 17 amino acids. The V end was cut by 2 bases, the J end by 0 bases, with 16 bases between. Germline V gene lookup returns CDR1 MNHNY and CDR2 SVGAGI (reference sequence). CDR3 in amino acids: CASSYAGRAGMNTEAFS. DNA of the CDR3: TGTGCCAGCAGTTACGCGGGACGGGCGGGCATGAACACTGAAGCTTTCTCT.

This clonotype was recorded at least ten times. CDR3 protein: CASSFRGRESPLHF. The CDR3 region has the DNA TGTGCCAGCAGCTTCAGGGGGCGCGAGTCACCCCTCCACTTT. This chain uses TRBV5-6 with TRBJ1-6; 8 bases are shared with TRBD1. The CDR3 runs 14 residues. Germline V gene data show CDR1 as SGHDT and CDR2 as YYEEEE. V gave up 2 bases and J gave up 10 bases; unmatched junction bases: 5.

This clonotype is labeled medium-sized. This CDR3 reads CAGGRTEAFF. In DNA, the CDR3 is TGTGCCGGAGGCAGGACCGAAGCTTTCTTT. This chain joins TRBV30 and TRBJ1-1; no reliable D call. V lost 8 bases, J lost 8 bases, and 12 bases lay in between. CDR1 and CDR2 from the germline V gene are GTSNPN and SVGIG (reference sequence). The CDR3 contains 10 residues.